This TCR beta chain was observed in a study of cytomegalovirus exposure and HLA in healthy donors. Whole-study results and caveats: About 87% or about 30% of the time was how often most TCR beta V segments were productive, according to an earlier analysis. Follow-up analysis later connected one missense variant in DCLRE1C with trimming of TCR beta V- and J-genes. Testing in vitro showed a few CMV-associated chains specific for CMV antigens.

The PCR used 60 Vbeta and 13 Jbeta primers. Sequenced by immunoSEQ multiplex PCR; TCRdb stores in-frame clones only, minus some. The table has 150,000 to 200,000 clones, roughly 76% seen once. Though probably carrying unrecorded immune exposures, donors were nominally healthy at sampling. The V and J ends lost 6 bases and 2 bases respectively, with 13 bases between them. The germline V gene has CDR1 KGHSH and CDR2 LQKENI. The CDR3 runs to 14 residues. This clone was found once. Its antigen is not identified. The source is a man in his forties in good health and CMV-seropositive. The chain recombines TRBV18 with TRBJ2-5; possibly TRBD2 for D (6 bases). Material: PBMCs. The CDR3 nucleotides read TGTGCCAGCTCGCGACGGGGGTTACAAGAGACCCAGTACTTC. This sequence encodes CASSRRGLQETQYF.